Listed here are 25 T cell receptor beta chains from one sample, sequenced in a study of T cells in Graves' hyperthyroidism and ophthalmopathy (dated by TCRdb to between 2018 and 2020). The library was made by multiplex PCR. The data were produced on an Illumina HiSeq 2000. The TCR beta CDR3 regions were amplified from RNA transcripts. For the first round of RT-PCR on the TCR CDR3, the HTBI primer set was used together with the Qiagen OneStep RT-PCR kit. TCRdb reran the public reads through fastp at Q25 and MiXCR, keeping productive beta chains. Merged by CDR3 protein, the rows form single entries marked with the most common genes and DNA. Present in this sample are more than 250,000 distinct CDR3 sequences, over 12% of which were seen just once. Jointly, the top ten make up about 30% of the sample. Sequencing used blood. These receptors all come from a woman aged 45 to 65 with Graves' hyperthyroidism that later progressed to Graves' ophthalmopathy.

The genes are TRBV5-1 and TRBJ1-6, with 7 bases matching TRBD1. CDR1 and CDR2 (germline): SGHRS, YFSETQ. This CDR3 comprises 16 residues. V lost 4 bases, J lost 6 bases, and 10 bases stayed unmatched. The CDR3 DNA sequence: TGCGCCAGCAGCCTCTCCTCCGGGACAGTTAATTCACCCCTCCACTTT. This gives the protein CASSLSSGTVNSPLHF.

In regard to this clonotype: A read error may explain this, as a much larger clone is one base away. J is TRBJ2-5 and V is TRBV3-1; D is unresolved. Per the germline V gene, CDR1 is LGHDT and CDR2 is YNNKEL (reference sequence). The CDR3 is 12 residues long. V was trimmed by 5 bases and J by 9 bases, leaving 13 bases between them. The CDR3 is CASSAQTRPQYF. Here the CDR3 DNA reads TGTGCCAGCAGCGCACAGACGCGCCCCCAGTACTTC.

This clonotype was observed a handful of times. The chain combines TRBV5-6 with TRBJ1-5; TRBD1 matches 7 bases. The CDR3 runs 16 residues. CDR1 and CDR2 (germline): SGHDT, YYEEEE. The trim removed 2 bases at V and 3 bases at J, leaving 8 bases unmatched. Here the CDR3 reads CASSLGLGGSNQPQHF. DNA for the CDR3: TGTGCCAGCAGCTTAGGACTAGGGGGCTCCAATCAGCCCCAGCATTTT.

This clonotype was counted at least ten times. This chain links TRBV15 with TRBJ1-2, with unresolved D. This CDR3 comprises 14 residues. The germline V gene encodes CDR1 LNHNV and CDR2 YYDKDF (reference sequence). The V end lost 8 bases, the J end lost 1 base, and 14 bases lay between the germline ends. The CDR3: CATAGQSDNYGYTF. The CDR3, as DNA: TGTGCCACCGCTGGGCAGTCCGATAACTATGGCTACACCTTC.

This clonotype was seen a single time. The gene calls are TRBV12-3 or TRBV12-4 and TRBJ2-5; 8 nucleotides align to TRBD2. The CDR3 totals 14 residues. The J segment lost 1 base and the V segment lost 6 bases, leaving 4 bases of the junction unmatched. Here the CDR3 reads CASSPGGTQETQYF. The DNA for the CDR3 is TGTGCCAGCAGCCCGGGGGGGACCCAAGAGACCCAGTACTTC.

Ten or more counts support this clonotype. The genes are TRBV18 and TRBJ2-2; D gene ambiguous. The CDR3 is 11 residues long. Germline lookup yields CDR1 KGHSH and CDR2 LQKENI. V lost 3 bases and J lost 6, with 2 bases in between. The CDR3 DNA is TGTGCCAGCTCACCCGCCGGGGAGCTGTTTTTT. It is translated as CASSPAGELFF. Complete variable domain (other parts from reference TRBV18 and TRBJ2-2): NAGVMQNPRHLVRRRGQEARLRCSPMKGHSHVYWYRQLPEEGLKFMVYLQKENIIDESGMPKERFSAEFPKEGPSILRIQQVVRGDSAAYFCASSPAGELFFGEGSRLTVL.

This clonotype has at least ten counts. This chain links TRBV29-1 with TRBJ1-2; no clear D. The CDR3 is 14 residues long. Germline CDR1 is SQVTM and CDR2 is ANQGSEA. Trimming cost V 6 bases and J 3 bases, with 17 bases left between them. The CDR3 here is CSVGDIQPHYGYTF. The DNA for the CDR3 is TGCAGCGTCGGAGATATACAGCCCCACTATGGCTACACCTTC.

This clonotype was observed at least ten times. The V and J genes are TRBV27 and TRBJ1-5, with 7 nucleotides matching TRBD1. The CDR3 sequence is 16 residues long. CDR1 MNHEY and CDR2 SMNVEV come from the germline V gene (reference sequence). The V and J ends lost 4 bases and 0 bases, in that order; junction bases with no gene match: 6. CDR3 bases: TGTGCCAGCAGTTCGACAGGGTGGGATAGCAATCAGCCCCAGCATTTT. Protein product: CASSSTGWDSNQPQHF.

This clonotype was found many times. The J gene is TRBJ1-1, the V gene TRBV20-1; a possible D gene is TRBD1 (5 bases). V was shortened by 0 bases and J by 1 base, with 9 bases between the two germline ends. This CDR3 has 14 residues. Looked up from germline, CDR1 is DFQATT and CDR2 is SNEGSKA (reference sequence). The CDR3 bases are TGCAGTGCTAGAGAACGGACAAGGAACACTGAAGCTTTCTTT. This gives the protein CSARERTRNTEAFF.

This clonotype has a handful of counts. The chain carries TRBV24-1 and TRBJ1-2; D ambiguous. CDR1 is KGHDR, CDR2 SFDVKD, per germline. Trimming took off 4 bases at V and 2 bases at J, with 16 bases between the two ends. The CDR3 spans 16 residues. The CDR3 DNA reads TGTGCCACCAGTGAATCGGTCGAGGGCGTCAACTATGGCTACACCTTC. Its protein product is CATSESVEGVNYGYTF.

This clonotype was seen many times. The chain combines TRBV20-1 with TRBJ2-1; TRBD2 matches at 9 bases. Germline values: CDR1 DFQATT, CDR2 SNEGSKA (reference sequence). J lost 5 bases, V lost 3 bases, and 8 bases had no gene match. The CDR3 extends over 15 amino acids. CDR3 residues: CSASWAGGYNNEQFF. The CDR3 DNA reads TGCAGTGCTAGTTGGGCGGGAGGGTACAACAATGAGCAGTTCTTC.

The gene calls are TRBV5-4 and TRBJ2-2, with 7 bases identical to TRBD2. The length of the CDR3 is 20 residues. V gave up 2 bases and J gave up 1 base; unmatched junction bases: 17. Per germline, CDR1 SGHNT and CDR2 YYREEE (reference sequence). DNA for the CDR3: TGTGCCAGCAGCTTCATCACCATCTATACCTCGGGGGGGAACACCGGGGAGCTGTTTTTT. Translating gives CASSFITIYTSGGNTGELFF.

This clonotype occurred many times. The CDR3 DNA sequence: TGCAGTGCTAGAGGGACTAGCGGGAGGGAAAAAGAGACCCAGTACTTC. This translates into CSARGTSGREKETQYF. The chain joins TRBV20-1 to TRBJ2-5; TRBD2 matches 15 bases. This CDR3 has 16 residues. V shed 1 base, J shed 3 bases, and the junction held 3 bases outside the gene matches. Germline V lookup: CDR1 DFQATT, CDR2 SNEGSKA (reference sequence).

This clonotype occurred many times. The chain links TRBV28 to TRBJ2-1; TRBD2 might be the D (5 bases). The CDR3 consists of 16 residues. Germline-derived CDR1 and CDR2 are MDHEN and SYDVKM. Trimming took 7 bases from V and 7 from J, leaving 23 bases between them. CDR3 sequence (DNA): TGTGCCAGCAACCCGAGCGTGCGGAGAGGGTTGAATGAGCAGTTCTTC. Its protein is CASNPSVRRGLNEQFF.

This clonotype was detected only a few times. The chain links TRBV9 to TRBJ2-2; 9 bases align to TRBD2. The CDR3 covers 19 residues. Germline CDR1 reads SGDLS; CDR2 reads YYNGEE. V lost 0 bases to trimming and J lost 4 bases; unmatched junction nucleotides: 13. CDR3 sequence reads: CASSVDLFRREGSTGELFF. In nucleotides, the CDR3 is TGTGCCAGCAGCGTAGATTTATTCCGGCGGGAGGGGTCCACCGGGGAGCTGTTTTTT.

This clonotype was seen at least ten times. The V call is TRBV6-6, the J call TRBJ2-1; tentatively, D is TRBD1 or TRBD2 (5 bases each). Germline CDR1 reads MNHNY; CDR2 reads SVGAGI (reference sequence). Trimming pared 2 bases from V and 10 bases from J, leaving 9 bases between. The length of the CDR3 is 12 residues. The CDR3 DNA reads TGTGCCAGCAGTTACATGGGACGGGAGCAGTTCTTC. The encoded protein is CASSYMGREQFF.

This clonotype has a count of ten or more. This may stem from a read error, because a much larger clone lies one nucleotide away. The J gene is TRBJ2-1, the V gene TRBV6-1, with TRBD2 matching over 12 bases. Germline CDR1 MNHNS, CDR2 SASEGT. This CDR3 is 15 amino acids long. V was pared by 4 bases and J by 3 bases, with 1 base of the junction left unmatched. CDR3 region: CASSALAGGYNEQFF. CDR3 nucleotides: TGTGCCAGCAGTGCACTAGCGGGAGGCTACAATGAGCAGTTCTTC.

The CDR3 region is CASSRRRDDEKLFF. DNA for the CDR3: TGTGCCAGTAGTCGTCGACGTGACGACGAAAAACTGTTTTTT. The rearrangement joins TRBV19 to TRBJ1-4; D remains unclear. CDR3 size: 14 residues. Germline CDR1 and CDR2: LNHDA and SQIVND (reference sequence). V gave up 5 bases and J gave up 8 bases, with 15 bases separating them.

This clonotype was seen repeatedly, ten times or more. The rearrangement joins TRBV5-1 to TRBJ1-4, with no clear D. The V end was cut by 1 base, the J end by 0 bases, with 4 bases between. The CDR3 loop spans 14 amino acids. Germline CDR1 is SGHRS and CDR2 is YFSETQ. CDR3 bases: TGCGCCAGCAGCTTGACAGCAACTAATGAAAAACTGTTTTTT. Encoded protein: CASSLTATNEKLFF. The variable domain in full, completed from reference TRBV5-1 and TRBJ1-4, reads KAGVTQTPRYLIKTRGQQVTLSCSPISGHRSVSWYQQTPGQGLQFLFEYFSETQRNKGNFPGRFSGRQFSNSRSEMNVSTLELGDSALYLCASSLTATNEKLFFGSGTQLSVL.

This clonotype was found once. The chain has TRBV27 and TRBJ2-7, with TRBD2 identical over 7 bases. V gave up 6 bases and J gave up 5 bases; unmatched junction bases: 10. CDR1 and CDR2 from the germline V gene are MNHEY and SMNVEV (reference sequence). The CDR3 loop spans 14 amino acids. Here the CDR3 DNA reads TGTGCCAGCAGGCCCGCGGGGGAAACCCACGAGCAGTACTTC. It yields the protein CASRPAGETHEQYF.

This clonotype was recorded at least ten times. The V and J genes are TRBV28 and TRBJ2-7; D assignment may be TRBD1 or TRBD2 (5 bases each). Trimming left V 8 bases short and J 5 bases short, with 7 bases between. This CDR3 is 10 amino acids long. In germline, CDR1 is MDHEN, CDR2 SYDVKM. This CDR3 reads CASGTHEQYF. CDR3 nucleotides: TGTGCCAGCGGGACCCACGAGCAGTACTTC.

This clonotype appeared many times. The chain carries TRBV6-5 and TRBJ2-1; D remains ambiguous. Germline CDR1 and CDR2: MNHEY and SVGAGI. The CDR3 contains 14 residues. V was cut by 1 base and J by 6 bases, with 10 bases left in between. This CDR3 reads CASSYFVGGNEQFF. CDR3 nucleotides: TGTGCCAGCAGTTACTTTGTGGGTGGCAATGAGCAGTTCTTC.

This clonotype was seen many times. The chain links TRBV18 to TRBJ1-1, with D unresolved. From germline, CDR1 is KGHSH and CDR2 LQKENI. V lost 1 base, J lost 0 bases, and 12 bases lay in between. The CDR3 extends over 16 amino acids. CDR3 nucleotides: TGTGCCAGCTCACCACGCGTCGGACGGATGAACACTGAAGCTTTCTTT. The encoded protein is CASSPRVGRMNTEAFF.

Many counts were recorded for this clonotype. This rearrangement joins TRBV7-6 to TRBJ2-7; weak D call: TRBD1 (6 bases). The V gene lost 3 bases and the J gene lost 2 bases, with 11 bases spanning the gap. There are 14 residues in the CDR3. Germline CDR1 reads SGHVS; CDR2 reads FNYEAQ. CDR3 loop: CASSLAGTPYEQYF. As DNA, the CDR3 is TGTGCCAGCAGCTTGGCCGGGACACCCTACGAGCAGTACTTC.

J is TRBJ2-7 and V is TRBV5-6; tentatively, D is TRBD2 (6 bases). This CDR3 has 14 amino acids. Trimming removed 4 bases at V and 3 bases at J, with 14 bases between. The V gene's germline CDR1 is SGHDT and CDR2 YYEEEE. The DNA of the CDR3 is TGTGCCAGCAGCGGAGGGACGGGATTCTACGAGCAGTACTTC. Translating it yields CASSGGTGFYEQYF. The entire variable domain, with the rest obtained from reference TRBV5-6 and TRBJ2-7, is as follows: DAGVTQSPTHLIKTRGQQVTLRCSPKSGHDTVSWYQQALGQGPQFIFQYYEEEERQRGNFPDRFSGHQFPNYSSELNVNALLLGDSALYLCASSGGTGFYEQYFGPGTRLTVT.